This is a list of T cell receptor beta chains from one sample in a study of blood T cell repertoires in COVID-19. Repertoires were generated with immunoSEQ multiplex PCR, while TCRdb's copy carries only in-frame clones and drops some. The sample shows 110,000 or so clones, around four fifths of them seen only once. The source material was peripheral blood. All receptors derive from a woman between 65 and 79 years old with acute or convalescent COVID-19. Each CDR3 is given with its conserved first and last residue. Fields, in order: D gene, V gene, J gene, clone size, CDR3 protein, CDR3 DNA. The D gene is left open where the match is weak. Size values are once, few and many counts, or a class for expanded clones, and some rows have none.

TRBD1	TRBV19	TRBJ1-2	few	CASSPGTGIGYTF	TGTGCCAGTAGTCCTGGGACAGGAATAGGCTACACCTTC
-	TRBV29-1	TRBJ1-2	-	CSVEQGEKSGYTF	TGCAGCGTTGAACAGGGTGAGAAGAGTGGCTACACCTTC
TRBD1	TRBV10-3	TRBJ1-2	-	CAISEQTGNYGYTF	TGTGCCATCAGTGAACAGACAGGGAACTATGGCTACACCTTC
-	TRBV5-6	TRBJ1-1	once	CASSLGQHTEAFF	TGTGCCAGCAGCTTGGGACAACACACTGAAGCTTTCTTT
TRBD1	TRBV6-2/TRBV6-3	TRBJ1-4	-	CASSNNEVPGGYEKLFF	TGTGCCAGCAGCAATAACGAGGTGCCAGGGGGCTATGAAAAACTGTTTTTT
TRBD2	TRBV5-6	TRBJ2-3	once	CASSLVTSGGPTSTDTQYF	TGTGCCAGCAGCTTGGTCACTAGCGGGGGGCCCACTAGCACAGATACGCAGTATTTT
TRBD2	TRBV28	TRBJ2-7	-	CASSFGGLAEQYF	TGTGCCAGCAGTTTTGGGGGACTAGCTGAGCAGTACTTC
TRBD1	TRBV25-1	TRBJ1-2	-	CASSVTGAYGYTF	TGTGCCAGCAGTGTTACAGGGGCCTATGGCTACACCTTC
TRBD1	TRBV5-5	TRBJ2-5	-	CASSSAVTGGQETQYF	TGTGCCAGCAGCTCGGCGGTGACAGGGGGTCAAGAGACCCAGTACTTC
-	TRBV7-9	TRBJ2-5	-	CASSPGIRGGDQETQYF	TGTGCCAGCAGCCCGGGCATACGAGGCGGGGATCAAGAGACCCAGTACTTC
TRBD2	TRBV27	TRBJ2-1	-	CASSHKPGTSGYNEQFF	TGTGCCAGCAGTCACAAGCCCGGGACTAGCGGATACAATGAGCAGTTCTTC